This T cell receptor (beta chain) was found in a study of blood T cell repertoires in COVID-19. The CDR3 is made up of 17 amino acids. Germline CDR1 and CDR2: MDHEN and SYDVKM. Trimming at V came to 6 bases and at J to 4 bases, leaving 17 bases not matched to a gene. Clones were read by immunoSEQ multiplex PCR, and TCRdb kept only the in-frame ones, dropping some. The sample shows roughly 210,000 clones, around four fifths of them seen only once. The TCR sequence derives from an elderly woman with COVID-19, enrolled during active disease. Sample: peripheral blood. The chain has TRBV28 and TRBJ1-2, with 7 bases lining up with TRBD1. The CDR3 reads CASSTGQSSDRLYGYTF. The CDR3 DNA sequence: TGTGCCAGCAGCACGGGACAGTCCTCGGATAGGCTCTATGGCTACACCTTC.